Below, 6 T cell receptor beta chains from the same sample are listed, as sequenced in a study of T cells after somatic rescue of genetic block. Sequencing was performed with immunoSEQ multiplex PCR; in TCRdb, only in-frame clones are kept and a portion is missing. The table records tens of thousands of clones, less than 95% of them present only once. Sequenced sample: peripheral blood mononuclear cells (PBMCs). These receptor sequences come from a man between 40 and 49 years old.

The V call is TRBV6-6, the J call TRBJ2-7; possibly TRBD2 for D (5 bases). The CDR3 spans 12 residues. V gave up 8 bases and J gave up 2 bases, with 10 bases separating them. Per the germline V gene, CDR1 is MNHNY and CDR2 is SVGAGI (reference sequence). The DNA for the CDR3 is TGTGCCAGCTTGGGAGTCGCCTACGAGCAGTACTTC. As protein: CASLGVAYEQYF.

The chain combines TRBV2 with TRBJ2-7; 10 nucleotides line up with TRBD1. The V segment lost 4 bases and the J segment 1 base; nucleotides outside the gene matches: 7. Germline V gene data show CDR1 as SNHLY and CDR2 as FYNNEI. This CDR3 comprises 16 residues. The DNA for the CDR3 is TGTGCCAGCAGTGTTGGTTTGGACAGGGGGTCCTACGAGCAGTACTTC. Residues: CASSVGLDRGSYEQYF. Filled out from reference TRBV2 and TRBJ2-7, the complete variable domain reads EPEVTQTPSHQVTQMGQEVILRCVPISNHLYFYWYRQILGQKVEFLVSFYNNEISEKSEIFDDQFSVERPDGSNFTLKIRSTKLEDSAMYFCASSVGLDRGSYEQYFGPGTRLTVT.

The chain employs TRBV7-2 and TRBJ2-5, with TRBD2 identical over 9 bases. The V segment lost 6 bases and the J segment 5 bases; nucleotides outside the gene matches: 7. Looked up from germline, CDR1 is SGHTA and CDR2 is FQGNSA. This CDR3 comprises 14 residues. CDR3 nucleotides: TGTGCCAGCAGTCCCGGACTAGCGAGGGAGACCCAGTACTTC. Its translation: CASSPGLARETQYF.

The gene calls are TRBV28 and TRBJ2-3; 7 bases map to TRBD2. The germline CDR1 and CDR2 sequences are MDHEN and SYDVKM. Trimming took 4 bases from V and 2 from J; bases not matched to a gene: 9. The CDR3 covers 16 residues. The CDR3 sequence: CASSSLGGDPTDTQYF. CDR3 coding DNA: TGTGCCAGCAGTTCCCTGGGAGGGGACCCCACAGATACGCAGTATTTT.

J is TRBJ1-5 and V is TRBV21-1; the D call of TRBD1 is as the table states it, not checked on the DNA. TRBV21-1 is shown as a pseudogene. CDR3 length: 15 residues. In DNA form, the CDR3 reads TGTGCCAGCAGACCGGGACATTATAGCAATCAGCCCCAGCATTTT. As protein: CASRPGHYSNQPQHF.

This rearrangement joins TRBV13 to TRBJ2-5; the match to TRBD2 covers 8 bases. Trimming cost V 5 bases and J 7 bases; bases outside gene matches: 12. Germline V gene lookup returns CDR1 PRHDT and CDR2 FYEKMQ (reference sequence). The CDR3 extends over 15 amino acids. The CDR3 DNA is TGTGCCAGCAGCACCGGGAGGGGCCGAGGGGCGACCCAGTACTTC. This sequence encodes CASSTGRGRGATQYF.